What follows describes a single TCR beta chain. With a much larger clone just one base away, this may be a read error. The record originates from a study of blood T cells in healthy people across ages. The second PCR ran roughly 6 to 11 cycles with a sample-barcoded 5' primer and J-beta primers. Sequencing of every sample gave 2.5 million or more CDR3-containing paired-end reads. TCRdb used MiXCR to reprocess the 5' RACE reads, holding one entry per CDR3 protein. The sample records some 1.5 million distinct CDR3 sequences, roughly 27% being singletons. Deletions cut 5 bases from V and 13 bases from J, with 15 bases between. Germline CDR1 is DFQATT and CDR2 is SNEGSKA (reference sequence). The CDR3 has 11 residues. Donation came from healthy Caucasian individuals in Russia who were aged 6 to 90.

The chain joins TRBV20-1 to TRBJ2-4; a weak D match, TRBD1 (5 bases). The receptor's source is a young woman in good health. Sequenced input: blood. The CDR3 DNA reads as TGCAGTGCTGTGACAGAGTACGGGCAGTACTTC. This gives the protein CSAVTEYGQYF.